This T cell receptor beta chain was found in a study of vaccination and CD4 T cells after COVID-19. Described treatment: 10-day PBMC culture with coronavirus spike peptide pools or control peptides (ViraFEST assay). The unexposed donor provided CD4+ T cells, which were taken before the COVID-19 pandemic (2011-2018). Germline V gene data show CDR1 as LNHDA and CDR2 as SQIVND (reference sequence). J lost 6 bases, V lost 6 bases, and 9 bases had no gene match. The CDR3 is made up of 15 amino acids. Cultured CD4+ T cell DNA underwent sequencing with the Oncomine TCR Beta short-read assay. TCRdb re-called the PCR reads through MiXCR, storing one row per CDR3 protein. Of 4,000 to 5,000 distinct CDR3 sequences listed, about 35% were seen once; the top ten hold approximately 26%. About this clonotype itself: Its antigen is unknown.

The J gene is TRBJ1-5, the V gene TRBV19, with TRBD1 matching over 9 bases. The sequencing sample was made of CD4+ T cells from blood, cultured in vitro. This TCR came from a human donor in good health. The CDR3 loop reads CASSQGQGMIQPQHF. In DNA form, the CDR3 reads TGTGCCAGTAGCCAGGGACAGGGTATGATTCAGCCCCAGCATTTT. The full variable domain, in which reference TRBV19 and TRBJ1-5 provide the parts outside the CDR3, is DGGITQSPKYLFRKEGQNVTLSCEQNLNHDAMYWYRQDPGQGLRLIYYSQIVNDFQKGDIAEGYSVSREKKESFPLTVTSAQKNPTAFYLCASSQGQGMIQPQHFGDGTRLSIL.